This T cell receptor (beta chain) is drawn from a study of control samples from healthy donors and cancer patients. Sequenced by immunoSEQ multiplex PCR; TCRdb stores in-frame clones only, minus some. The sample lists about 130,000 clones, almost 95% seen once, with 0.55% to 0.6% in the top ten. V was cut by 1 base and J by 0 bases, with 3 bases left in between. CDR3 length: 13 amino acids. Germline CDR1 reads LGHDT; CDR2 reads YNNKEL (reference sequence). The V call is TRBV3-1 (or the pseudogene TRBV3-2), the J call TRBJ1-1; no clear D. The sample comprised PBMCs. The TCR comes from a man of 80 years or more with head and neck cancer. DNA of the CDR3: TGTGCCAGCAGCCAAGTGCTGAACACTGAAGCTTTCTTT. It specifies CASSQVLNTEAFF.